Listed below are T cell receptor beta chains from one sample, sequenced in a study of cytomegalovirus exposure and HLA in healthy donors. Sequencing was performed with immunoSEQ multiplex PCR; in TCRdb, only in-frame clones are kept and a portion is missing. The repertoire has about 84,000 clones, roughly 63% of them found once; the top ten carry 15%. Sequenced material: PBMCs. The receptors were gathered from a woman aged 40 to 50 in good health and CMV-seropositive. CDR3s include the opening cysteine and the closing phenylalanine or tryptophan. The D gene is left open where the match is weak. Not every row has a clone size; where given, it reads once, few, many or a size class.

j_call	d_call	v_call	clone_size	cdr3_nt	cdr3_aa
TRBJ1-4	TRBD1	TRBV5-1	.	TGCGCCAGCAGCCCCGGGACAGGGGGGGAAAAACTGTTTTTT	CASSPGTGGEKLFF
TRBJ2-7	TRBD1	TRBV6-6	few	TGTGCCAGCAGTTACGGGACAGGCTACGAGCAGTACTTC	CASSYGTGYEQYF
TRBJ1-2	.	TRBV5-8	few	TGTGCCAGCAGCTTGAGCCAGGGATATGGCTACACCTTC	CASSLSQGYGYTF
TRBJ1-2	.	TRBV28	.	TGTGCCAGCAGTCGCTCGCCAGGGATCAACTATGGCTACACCTTC	CASSRSPGINYGYTF
TRBJ1-5	.	TRBV7-6	.	TGTGCCAGCAGCTTAGTACCCACAGGGAGTAATCAGCCCCAGCATTTT	CASSLVPTGSNQPQHF
TRBJ1-2	.	TRBV18	.	TGTGCCAGCTCACCTCGAACAGGGCCTCGAGATGGCTACACCTTC	CASSPRTGPRDGYTF
TRBJ1-1	.	TRBV27	.	TGTGCCAGCAGCCTACAGGGAGCCGGTGAAGCTTTCTTT	CASSLQGAGEAFF
TRBJ1-1	TRBD1	TRBV6-5	.	TGTGCCAGCATTACAGGGGGGACTGAAGCTTTCTTT	CASITGGTEAFF
TRBJ2-7	TRBD1	TRBV10-3	.	TGTGCCATCAGTCGTGGACAGGGGACCTACGAGCAGTACTTC	CAISRGQGTYEQYF
TRBJ1-1	TRBD1	TRBV7-6	.	TGTGCCAGCAGCCCCGAGGCAGGGGGGAACACTGAAGCTTTCTTT	CASSPEAGGNTEAFF
TRBJ1-2	TRBD1	TRBV6-6	.	TGTGCCAGCAGTTACACAGGGGACTATGGCTACACCTTC	CASSYTGDYGYTF
TRBJ2-7	.	TRBV21-1	.	TGTGCCAGCAGCAGGGTTAGCGGATACGAGCAGTACTTC	CASSRVSGYEQYF
TRBJ2-1	TRBD2	TRBV10-3	.	TGTGCCATCAGTGATGGGACTAGCGGGAACAATGAGCAGTTCTTC	CAISDGTSGNNEQFF
TRBJ1-2	.	TRBV28	.	TGTGCCAGCAGGAAACGGGACAAAGGGGGCTACACCTTC	CASRKRDKGGYTF
TRBJ2-4	.	TRBV28	.	TGTGCCAGCAGTTTATTGGCCGAAAACATTCAGTACTTC	CASSLLAENIQYF
TRBJ1-1	TRBD1	TRBV5-1	.	TGCGCCAGCAGCTCTCAGGGGGCGGGGGACACTGAAGCTTTCTTT	CASSSQGAGDTEAFF
TRBJ2-5	TRBD1	TRBV4-2	.	TGTGCCAGCAAGGGACAGACCTTAGCCCAAGAGACCCAGTACTTC	CASKGQTLAQETQYF
TRBJ1-1	.	TRBV5-4	.	TGTGCCAGTTCTAGAGGCGGGTCGAACACTAAAGCTTTCTTT	CASSRGGSNTKAFF
TRBJ2-1	.	TRBV28	.	TGTGCCAGCAGTACCCCCGGGAGTTACAATGAGCAGTTCTTC	CASSTPGSYNEQFF
TRBJ1-1	TRBD1	TRBV5-4	.	TGTGCCAGCAGCTTGTATCGCCAGGGGGCTGAAGCTTTCTTT	CASSLYRQGAEAFF
TRBJ2-5	TRBD1	TRBV6-1	.	TGTGCCAGCAGTCCAGGACAGGGGGCCCTAGAGACCCAGTACTTC	CASSPGQGALETQYF
TRBJ2-7	TRBD1	TRBV5-1	.	TGCGCCAGCAGCACTGGACAGGGTAGGTCCTACGAGCAGTACTTC	CASSTGQGRSYEQYF
TRBJ2-3	TRBD2	TRBV29-1	.	TGCAGCGTTGAAGAGCACGGGACTAGCGGGAGGGCCCCAGATACGCAGTATTTT	CSVEEHGTSGRAPDTQYF
TRBJ2-3	TRBD2	TRBV7-9	.	TGTGCCAGCAGCTTAGGCGCGGGACTAGCGGGGGGCACAGATACGCAGTATTTT	CASSLGAGLAGGTDTQYF
TRBJ2-1	.	TRBV21-1	once	TGTGCCAGCAGCAAAGAGGAAAACAGTCATTCCCAGGCCCTATGTGTGATTACGCACAATGAGCAGTTCTTC	CASSKEENSHSQALCVITHNEQFF
TRBJ2-5	.	TRBV27	.	TGTGCCAGCAGTTTCCTTAGAGCAGGGGAGGAGACCCAGTACTTC	CASSFLRAGEETQYF
TRBJ2-3	TRBD1	TRBV6-5	.	TGTGCCAGCAGCGTAACAGGGGAGACAGATACGCAGTATTTT	CASSVTGETDTQYF
TRBJ2-3	TRBD2	TRBV7-3	.	TGTGCCAGCAGCCCCGGAGGACTAGGTGTGGATACGCAGTATTTT	CASSPGGLGVDTQYF
TRBJ2-3	TRBD2	TRBV27	.	TGTGCCAGCAGCTACCGCACGGGTGGCGGGAGGACGCAGTATTTT	CASSYRTGGGRTQYF
TRBJ1-2	TRBD1	TRBV2	.	TGTGCCAGCACTCTGACAGGGGGACGGGTCTATGGCTACACCTTC	CASTLTGGRVYGYTF
TRBJ2-3	TRBD2	TRBV4-2	.	TGTGCCAGCAGCCAAGATACGAGTCGGGGTCGGGGACTAGCGGGAGGGCAGGATACGCAGTATTTT	CASSQDTSRGRGLAGGQDTQYF
TRBJ2-4	.	TRBV4-3	.	TGCGCCAGCAGCCAAGGAGTGGTCGATCCCAAAAACATTCAGTACTTC	CASSQGVVDPKNIQYF
TRBJ2-5	TRBD2	TRBV19	.	TGTGCCAGTAGTAGCCCGGGACTAGCGGGAGGGGGAGAGACCCAGTACTTC	CASSSPGLAGGGETQYF
TRBJ1-1	.	TRBV7-6	.	TGTGCCAGCAGCTTAACTGTCGGAGGTGATGAAGCTTTCTTT	CASSLTVGGDEAFF
TRBJ2-1	TRBD2	TRBV28	once	TGTGCCAGCAGTTTAGGGCTAGCGGCCTACAATGAGCAGTTCTTC	CASSLGLAAYNEQFF
TRBJ1-2	TRBD1	TRBV5-1	.	TGCGCCAGCAGCCCGAACAGACAGGGGGGCTATGGCTACACCTTC	CASSPNRQGGYGYTF
TRBJ1-2	TRBD1	TRBV4-1	.	TGCGCCAGCAGCCACGACTATTCCGGGACAGGGAACTATGGCTACACCTTC	CASSHDYSGTGNYGYTF
TRBJ1-5	.	TRBV5-4	.	TGTGCCAGCAGCGAGCGCGGGTCCAATCAGCCCCAGCATTTT	CASSERGSNQPQHF
TRBJ2-2	TRBD2	TRBV27	.	TGTGCCAGCAGTTTAAGTAGCGGGGTCTTGAACACCGGAGAGCTGTTTTTT	CASSLSSGVLNTGELFF
TRBJ1-1	.	TRBV20-1	.	TGCAGTGCGGAGGAGAACACTGAAGCTTTCTTT	CSAEENTEAFF
TRBJ2-7	TRBD2	TRBV28	few	TGTGCCAGCAGTGCGTACAGCCTCACTAGGCGGGAGGCGGGCGAGCAGTACTTC	CASSAYSLTRREAGEQYF
TRBJ2-2	.	TRBV4-3	.	TGCGCCAGCAGCCAAGGAAGTCCACAGAAACTGTTTTTT	CASSQGSPQKLFF
TRBJ1-3	.	TRBV7-8	.	TGTGCCAGCAGCCCCCTGCGGGCAGGCGCAACCGGAAACACCATATATTTT	CASSPLRAGATGNTIYF
TRBJ2-7	.	TRBV21-1	.	TGTGCCAAATGGAGGGGTTTCCCGGATTACTACGAGCAGTACTTC	CAKWRGFPDYYEQYF
TRBJ2-3	TRBD2	TRBV5-8	once	TGTGCCAGCAGCTTGTCCCTGGGACTAGCGGGAGGGAATACGCAGTATTTT	CASSLSLGLAGGNTQYF
TRBJ2-2	.	TRBV11-2	.	TGTGCCAGCAGATTTGTGGGTTCCAGGGCGGCCGGGGAGCTGTTTTTT	CASRFVGSRAAGELFF
TRBJ1-5	.	TRBV19	.	TGTGCCAGTAGTATTAACTCTGCTGGTCAGCCCCAGCATTTT	CASSINSAGQPQHF
TRBJ2-1	TRBD2	TRBV5-1	.	TGCGCCAGCAGCTTGGTAGCGGGAGGGCCCGGGGAGAATGAGCAGTTCTTC	CASSLVAGGPGENEQFF
TRBJ2-7	TRBD2	TRBV28	.	TGTGCCAGCAGTTTGACTAGCGGTTACTACGAGCAGTACTTC	CASSLTSGYYEQYF
TRBJ1-5	.	TRBV7-6	.	TGTGCCAGCAGCGCCGCACCCCCGGGACACCGTAGCAATCAGCCCCAGCATTTT	CASSAAPPGHRSNQPQHF